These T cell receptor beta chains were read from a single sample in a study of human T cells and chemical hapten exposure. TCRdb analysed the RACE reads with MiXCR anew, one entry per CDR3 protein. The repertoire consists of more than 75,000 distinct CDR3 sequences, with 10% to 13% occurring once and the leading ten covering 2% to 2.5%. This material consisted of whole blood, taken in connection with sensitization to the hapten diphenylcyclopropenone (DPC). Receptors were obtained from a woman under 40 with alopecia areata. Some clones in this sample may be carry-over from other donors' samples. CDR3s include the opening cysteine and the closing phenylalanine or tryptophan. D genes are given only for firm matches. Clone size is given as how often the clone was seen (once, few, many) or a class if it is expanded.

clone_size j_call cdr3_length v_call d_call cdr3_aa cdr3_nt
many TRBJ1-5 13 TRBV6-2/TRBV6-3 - CASSYSAVAPQHF TGTGCCAGCAGTTACTCGGCGGTAGCGCCCCAGCATTTT
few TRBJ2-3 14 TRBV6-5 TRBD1 CASSIQGGTDTQYF TGTGCCAGCAGCATACAGGGGGGCACAGATACGCAGTATTTT
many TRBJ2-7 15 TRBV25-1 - CASSESGSLSYEQYF TGTGCCAGCAGTGAATCTGGGTCCCTCTCATACGAGCAGTACTTC
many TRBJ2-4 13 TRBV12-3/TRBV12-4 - CASSPRFDHIQYF TGTGCCAGCAGCCCCCGTTTCGACCACATTCAGTACTTC
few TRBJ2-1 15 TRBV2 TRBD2 CASSDWTSGRNEQFF TGTGCCAGCAGTGATTGGACTAGCGGGAGGAATGAGCAGTTCTTC
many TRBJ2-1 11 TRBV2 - CASSFGGEQFF TGTGCCAGCAGTTTTGGGGGCGAGCAGTTCTTC
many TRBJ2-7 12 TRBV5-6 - CASSSGINEQYF TGTGCCAGCAGCTCCGGGATCAACGAGCAGTACTTC
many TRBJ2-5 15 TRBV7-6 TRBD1 CASSLPGTGQETQYF TGTGCCAGCAGCCTACCCGGGACAGGCCAAGAGACCCAGTACTTC
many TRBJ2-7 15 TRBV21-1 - CASRPGTVDFYEQYF TGTGCCAGCAGGCCCGGGACAGTGGATTTCTACGAGCAGTACTTC
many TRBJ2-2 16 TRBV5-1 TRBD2 CASSWGLAGNTGELFF TGCGCCAGCAGCTGGGGACTAGCGGGTAACACCGGGGAGCTGTTTTTT